This record covers a single T cell receptor (beta chain). Original processing notes: Cell counts per sample came from amplifying reference gene primers. Using immunoSEQ multiplex PCR, the repertoire was profiled, and TCRdb retains in-frame clones only, with some absent. V, J and clone size reflect that table, while D and trimming were determined from the DNA. The table records around 280,000 clones, approximately 86% of them present only once. The data belong to a study of blood T cell repertoires in COVID-19. Study as a whole: Acute and convalescent COVID-19 specimens originated in the United States, Italy and Spain. The cDNA or gDNA used as material had been derived from T cells, B-cell-depleted T cells, or PBMCs.

What was sequenced was peripheral blood. The receptor was isolated from a woman under 40 who had recovered from COVID-19.

CDR3 amino acids: CSAVRADTQYF. CDR3 DNA sequence: TGCAGTGCTGTCAGGGCCGATACGCAGTATTTT. This chain connects TRBV20-1 to TRBJ2-3; D is possibly TRBD1 (5 bases). Trimming removed 5 bases at V and 6 bases at J, with 9 bases between. The length of the CDR3 is 11 residues. Per germline, CDR1 DFQATT and CDR2 SNEGSKA (reference sequence).